A selection of T cell receptor beta chains follows, all from one sample in a study of technical replicates of blood from a handful of donors. Clones were read by immunoSEQ multiplex PCR, and TCRdb kept only the in-frame ones, dropping some. The table has roughly 60,000 clones, just under 95% seen once. Sequencing used PBMCs. The source of these receptors is a human donor in good health. Some clones in this sample may be carry-over from other donors' samples. Both conserved end residues are part of each CDR3. D genes are given only for firm matches. For some rows the clone size is stated as once, few or many, or as a class when expanded; others skip it.

CASTQGGGFSEQFF,TGTGCCAGCACCCAAGGGGGGGGCTTTAGTGAGCAGTTCTTC,-,TRBV6-5,-,TRBJ2-1
CASSQSAGSTDTQYF,TGTGCCAGCAGCCAGTCGGCGGGAAGCACAGATACGCAGTATTTT,-,TRBV7-3,-,TRBJ2-3
CASTGTGDGYEQYF,TGTGCCAGCACGGGGACAGGTGACGGATACGAGCAGTACTTC,TRBD1,TRBV11-2,-,TRBJ2-7
CASSDAGGSTDTQYF,TGTGCCAGCAGTGACGCGGGGGGGAGCACAGATACGCAGTATTTT,TRBD2,TRBV6-4,few,TRBJ2-3
CASSQVGGTYEQYF,TGCGCCAGCAGCCAGGTGGGGGGGACCTACGAGCAGTACTTC,TRBD2,TRBV4-3,-,TRBJ2-7
CASSQEQGFGEQFF,TGCGCCAGCAGCCAAGAACAGGGATTTGGTGAGCAGTTCTTC,-,TRBV4-3,-,TRBJ2-1
CASSVTGFGNTEAFF,TGTGCCAGCAGTGTTACAGGGTTTGGGAACACTGAAGCTTTCTTT,-,TRBV25-1,-,TRBJ1-1
CASSYSRGVTDTQYF,TGTGCCAGCAGTTACTCGCGGGGGGTCACAGATACGCAGTATTTT,TRBD2,TRBV6-5,-,TRBJ2-3
CASTFYGQGSRTEAFF,TGTGCCAGCACCTTTTATGGACAGGGATCGAGGACTGAAGCTTTCTTT,TRBD1,TRBV19,-,TRBJ1-1
CASSILTGNEQYF,TGTGCCAGCAGCATACTAACAGGGAACGAGCAGTACTTC,-,TRBV7-2,-,TRBJ2-7
CASSLGGPRAGELFF,TGTGCCAGCAGCTTAGGAGGGCCTCGGGCCGGGGAGCTGTTTTTT,-,TRBV7-2,-,TRBJ2-2
CASEQYLGGGDEQFF,TGTGCCAGCGAACAGTACCTGGGGGGAGGAGATGAGCAGTTCTTC,-,TRBV6-5,-,TRBJ2-1
CASSSRTSGGAGEQYF,TGTGCCAGCAGCTCCAGGACTAGCGGGGGGGCTGGCGAGCAGTACTTC,TRBD2,TRBV11-3,-,TRBJ2-7
CASSLGQSTDTQYF,TGTGCCAGCAGCTTAGGGCAAAGCACAGATACGCAGTATTTT,-,TRBV7-2,-,TRBJ2-3
CASSLAGLADYNEQFF,TGTGCCAGCAGCTTGGCCGGTCTAGCGGACTACAATGAGCAGTTCTTC,TRBD2,TRBV5-4,-,TRBJ2-1
CASSSGGGLGQSYNEQFF,TGTGCCAGCAGCTCGGGTGGAGGGCTTGGGCAAAGTTACAATGAGCAGTTCTTC,-,TRBV5-6,-,TRBJ2-1
CSAHRGDYGYTF,TGCAGCGCCCACAGGGGGGACTATGGCTACACCTTC,TRBD1,TRBV29-1,-,TRBJ1-2
CASSSSGGKEGGRQYF,TGTGCCAGCAGCTCCAGCGGAGGAAAGGAGGGGGGGAGGCAGTATTTT,-,TRBV7-3,-,TRBJ2-3
CASSFEQGGNQPQHF,TGTGCCAGCAGCTTCGAACAGGGAGGGAATCAGCCCCAGCATTTT,-,TRBV7-8,-,TRBJ1-5
CASGQEPTGGSGYTF,TGTGCCAGCGGCCAAGAGCCGACAGGGGGCTCTGGCTACACCTTC,TRBD1,TRBV4-2,-,TRBJ1-2
CASGSGTGGNSPLHF,TGTGCCAGCGGCTCCGGGACAGGGGGAAATTCACCCCTCCACTTT,TRBD1,TRBV6-1,-,TRBJ1-6
CASSLARHSKEAFF,TGTGCCAGCAGCTTAGCGAGGCACTCCAAGGAAGCTTTCTTT,-,TRBV7-2,once,TRBJ1-1
CASSPMGGGTTDTQYF,TGTGCCAGCTCACCAATGGGCGGGGGGACCACAGATACGCAGTATTTT,TRBD2,TRBV18,few,TRBJ2-3
CAFTTAGGGDEQYF,TGTGCCTTCACTACGGCGGGAGGAGGCGACGAGCAGTACTTC,TRBD2,TRBV30,-,TRBJ2-7
CACFSGEPDTQYF,TGTGCCTGTTTTAGCGGGGAGCCAGATACGCAGTATTTT,TRBD2,TRBV30,-,TRBJ2-3
CASSLNRDNQPQHF,TGTGCCAGCAGCCTAAACAGGGACAATCAGCCCCAGCATTTT,-,TRBV7-3,-,TRBJ1-5
CASSLKGPGTEAFF,TGTGCCAGCAGCTTGAAGGGGCCGGGCACTGAAGCTTTCTTT,-,TRBV5-5,-,TRBJ1-1
CASSPGTIYEQYF,TGTGCCAGTAGTCCCGGGACAATATACGAGCAGTACTTC,-,TRBV19,-,TRBJ2-7
CASSLAPLSSYNEQFF,TGCGCCAGCAGCTTGGCTCCCCTAAGCTCCTACAATGAGCAGTTCTTC,-,TRBV5-1,-,TRBJ2-1
CASSPWALSTNTGELFF,TGTGCCAGCAGCCCGTGGGCCCTATCGACGAACACCGGGGAGCTGTTTTTT,-,TRBV4-2,-,TRBJ2-2
CASSESLAASYEQYF,TGTGCCAGCAGTGAGTCGCTAGCGGCAAGCTACGAGCAGTACTTC,TRBD2,TRBV6-1,once,TRBJ2-7
CASSLRSGTGENTGELFF,TGTGCCAGCAGCCTACGATCCGGGACAGGGGAGAACACCGGGGAGCTGTTTTTT,TRBD1,TRBV7-6,-,TRBJ2-2
CASSAMPGQRGDTQYF,TGTGCCAGCAGCGCGATGCCGGGACAGAGAGGAGATACGCAGTATTTT,TRBD1,TRBV9,-,TRBJ2-3
CSVLEGGDGYTF,TGCAGCGTTTTGGAGGGAGGTGATGGCTACACCTTC,-,TRBV29-1,-,TRBJ1-2
CASSESGGTIGYGYTF,TGTGCCAGCAGTGAATCCGGGGGGACCATCGGCTATGGCTACACCTTC,-,TRBV2,-,TRBJ1-2
CASSQNRGQGTEAFF,TGTGCCAGCAGCCAGAACAGGGGTCAGGGGACTGAAGCTTTCTTT,TRBD1,TRBV4-2,once,TRBJ1-1
CASSPAPTGAYYGYTF,TGTGCCAGCAGTCCCGCCCCGACAGGGGCGTACTATGGCTACACCTTC,TRBD1,TRBV7-9,-,TRBJ1-2
CASSSESRELFF,TGTGCCAGCAGCTCCGAGAGCCGGGAGCTGTTTTTT,-,TRBV7-9,once,TRBJ2-2
CASSPGTGDWANYGYTF,TGCGCCAGCAGCCCGGGGACAGGAGATTGGGCTAACTATGGCTACACCTTC,TRBD1,TRBV5-1,-,TRBJ1-2
CASSSSTRAGGYTF,TGTGCCAGCAGTAGCTCCACCAGAGCGGGTGGCTACACCTTC,-,TRBV6-5,-,TRBJ1-2